Each of the 5 T cell receptor beta chains below was sequenced from the same sample in a study of T cells after posttransplantation cyclophosphamide. Cells defined as naive were viable CD3+CD4+ or CD3+CD8+ and CCR7+CD45RA+CD45RO-CD95-CD27+CD28+. Only in-frame clones appear in the TCRdb table, and some are missing; sequencing was by immunoSEQ multiplex PCR. This table holds some 20,000 clones, over 95% found once. Material for sequencing was naive CD4+ T cells sorted from PBMCs. All receptors derive from a man in his forties in good health, CMV-negative, and a related stem cell transplant donor.

This chain joins TRBV19 and TRBJ2-1; 7 bases match TRBD1. CDR1 and CDR2 from the germline V gene are LNHDA and SQIVND (reference sequence). This CDR3 is built from 15 residues. Losses at the gene ends were 3 bases for V and 6 bases for J; bases not matched to a gene: 8. CDR3 protein: CASSIMAQGVNEQFF. CDR3 nucleotides: TGTGCCAGTAGTATTATGGCCCAGGGGGTCAATGAGCAGTTCTTC.

Notes on this clone: Distinct nucleotide sequences in the sample also encode this CDR3. This rearrangement joins TRBV5-4 to TRBJ2-5; the D is unclear. Trimming cost V 5 bases and J 4 bases, with 9 bases left between them. This CDR3 has 12 amino acids. Germline values: CDR1 SGHNT, CDR2 YYREEE (reference sequence). The CDR3 DNA reads as TGTGCCAGCAGTACTCGTGGAGAGACCCAGTACTTC. Translated, it gives CASSTRGETQYF.

V gene TRBV27 combines with J gene TRBJ1-5; the match to TRBD1 covers 7 bases. V trimming: 5 bases; J trimming: 5 bases; junction bases outside the gene matches: 6. CDR1 is MNHEY, CDR2 SMNVEV, per germline (reference sequence). CDR3 length equals 14 residues. CDR3: CASSLTGADQPQHF. The DNA of the CDR3 is TGTGCCAGCAGTCTAACAGGGGCAGATCAGCCCCAGCATTTT.

This clone was recorded once. V is TRBV18 and J is TRBJ1-2, with 10 bases matching TRBD1. Germline V gene sequence: CDR1 KGHSH, CDR2 LQKENI. The junction had 4 bases not matched to a gene; V was cut back by 2 bases and J by 4 bases. CDR3 size: 15 residues. CDR3: CASSPGGQGFYGYTF. As DNA, the CDR3 is TGTGCCAGCTCACCAGGGGGACAGGGGTTCTATGGCTACACCTTC.

V and J are TRBV30 and TRBJ1-2, with 10 bases fitting TRBD1. CDR1 and CDR2 from the germline V gene are GTSNPN and SVGIG (reference sequence). The CDR3 is made up of 14 amino acids. V trimming: 4 bases; J trimming: 3 bases; junction bases outside the gene matches: 5. The CDR3 DNA is TGTGCCTGGAACGCCGGGACAGGGGACTATGGCTACACCTTC. It specifies CAWNAGTGDYGYTF.